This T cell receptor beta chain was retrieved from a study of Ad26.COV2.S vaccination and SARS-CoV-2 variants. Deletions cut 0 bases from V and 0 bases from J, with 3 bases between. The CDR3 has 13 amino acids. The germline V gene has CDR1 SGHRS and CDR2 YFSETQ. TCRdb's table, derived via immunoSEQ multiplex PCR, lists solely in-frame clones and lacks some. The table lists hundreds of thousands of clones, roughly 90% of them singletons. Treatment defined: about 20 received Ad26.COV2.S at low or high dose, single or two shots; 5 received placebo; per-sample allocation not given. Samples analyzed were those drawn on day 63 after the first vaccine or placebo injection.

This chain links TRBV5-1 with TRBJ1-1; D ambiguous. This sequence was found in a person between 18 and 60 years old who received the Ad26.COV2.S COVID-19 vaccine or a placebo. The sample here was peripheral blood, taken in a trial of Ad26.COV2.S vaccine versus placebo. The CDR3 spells CASSLALNTEAFF. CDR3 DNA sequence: TGCGCCAGCAGCTTGGCGCTGAACACTGAAGCTTTCTTT.